Listed below are T cell receptor beta chains from one sample, sequenced in a study of shared clonotypes between healthy human individuals. Profiling relied on immunoSEQ multiplex PCR, and the TCRdb table lists in-frame clones only, not all of them. Found here are 2 million to 2.5 million clones, approximately 94% of them singletons; the top ten hold roughly 0.13%. Sequencing used naive CD4+ T cells sorted from blood. The receptors were gathered from a man younger than 35 in good health. CDR3s include the opening cysteine and the closing phenylalanine or tryptophan. D genes are given only for firm matches. Size tells how often a clone was seen (once, few, many) or the class of an expanded clone, and some rows leave it out.

J: TRBJ2-5; V: TRBV30; D: TRBD2; size: -; length: 14; DNA: TGTGCCTGGGCAGGAGGCGGGGGGGCTGAGACCCAGTACTTC; CDR3: CAWAGGGGAETQYF
J: TRBJ2-7; V: TRBV5-4; D: -; size: -; length: 16; DNA: TGTGCCAGCAGCATTGGTCCCACCTTAAGCGCATACGAGCAGTACTTC; CDR3: CASSIGPTLSAYEQYF
J: TRBJ2-3; V: TRBV11-1; D: -; size: -; length: 13; DNA: TGTGCCAGCAGCCCGTGGGATGCTGATACGCAGTATTTT; CDR3: CASSPWDADTQYF
J: TRBJ2-3; V: TRBV6-1; D: -; size: -; length: 12; DNA: TGTGCCAGCAGTCTGCGGACGGATACGCAGTATTTT; CDR3: CASSLRTDTQYF
J: TRBJ2-3; V: TRBV11-2; D: -; size: -; length: 15; DNA: TGTGCCAGCAGCATTGGACAGACTGCCACAGATACGCAGTATTTT; CDR3: CASSIGQTATDTQYF
J: TRBJ2-2; V: TRBV29-1; D: -; size: -; length: 14; DNA: TGCAGCGCCCGACAGGTTCTTGACACCGGGGAGCTGTTTTTT; CDR3: CSARQVLDTGELFF
J: TRBJ1-2; V: TRBV6-5; D: TRBD1; size: -; length: 13; DNA: TGTGCCAGCAGTCTCCGGGACAGGGCTGGCTACACCTTC; CDR3: CASSLRDRAGYTF
J: TRBJ2-2; V: TRBV9; D: -; size: -; length: 15; DNA: TGTGCCAGCAGCGTAGACAGTGCGAACACCGGGGAGCTGTTTTTT; CDR3: CASSVDSANTGELFF
J: TRBJ2-1; V: TRBV7-2; D: -; size: -; length: 13; DNA: TGTGCCAGCAGCTTAGGGGCCGCGACAGGGCAGTTCTTC; CDR3: CASSLGAATGQFF
J: TRBJ2-7; V: TRBV5-1; D: -; size: -; length: 14; DNA: TGCGCCAGCAGCTTGGCCGGGACGAATTACGAGCAGTACTTC; CDR3: CASSLAGTNYEQYF
J: TRBJ1-5; V: TRBV6-1; D: TRBD1; size: -; length: 15; DNA: TGTGCCAGCAGAGGCGGACAGGCCATCAATCAGCCCCAGCATTTT; CDR3: CASRGGQAINQPQHF
J: TRBJ2-1; V: TRBV10-3; D: TRBD1; size: -; length: 14; DNA: TGTGCCATCAGCCGTATTGGACAGGACAATGAGCAGTTCTTC; CDR3: CAISRIGQDNEQFF
J: TRBJ1-1; V: TRBV25-1; D: -; size: -; length: 16; DNA: TGTGCCAGCAGTGAGCCAACAGGGAGGGGAATCACTGAAGCTTTCTTT; CDR3: CASSEPTGRGITEAFF
J: TRBJ1-1; V: TRBV5-4; D: -; size: -; length: 14; DNA: TGTGCCAGCAGCTTACGTAATGGGGGTTTGGGCGCTTTCTTT; CDR3: CASSLRNGGLGAFF
J: TRBJ1-2; V: TRBV5-6; D: -; size: -; length: 15; DNA: TGTGCCAGCAGCTTGGTAACACTTAGGGAGTATGGCTACACCTTC; CDR3: CASSLVTLREYGYTF
J: TRBJ2-1; V: TRBV19; D: -; size: -; length: 13; DNA: TGTGCCAGTAGTGAAAGCTCCTACAATGAGCAGTTCTTC; CDR3: CASSESSYNEQFF
J: TRBJ1-3; V: TRBV5-1; D: -; size: once; length: 13; DNA: TGCGCCAGCAGCTTAGTAGGGGGAAACACCATATATTTT; CDR3: CASSLVGGNTIYF
J: TRBJ1-1; V: TRBV18; D: -; size: -; length: 13; DNA: TGTGCCAGCGCCCCGGGGGTTAACACTGAAGCTTTCTTT; CDR3: CASAPGVNTEAFF
J: TRBJ1-5; V: TRBV6-1; D: -; size: -; length: 15; DNA: TGTGCCAGCAGAGAAGGGGTTTCCCGCAATCAGCCCCAGCATTTT; CDR3: CASREGVSRNQPQHF
J: TRBJ2-5; V: TRBV9; D: TRBD2; size: -; length: 18; DNA: TGTGCCAGCAGTTCCGGGACTAGCGGGAGCCCAATCCAAGAGACCCAGTACTTC; CDR3: CASSSGTSGSPIQETQYF
J: TRBJ2-1; V: TRBV11-2; D: -; size: -; length: 16; DNA: TGTGCCAGCAGCCCCGTGTCTCAGGGGCAGTACAATGAGCAGTTCTTC; CDR3: CASSPVSQGQYNEQFF
J: TRBJ1-2; V: TRBV28; D: -; size: once; length: 13; DNA: TGTGCCAGTCGGGGCCCTGTTCGGGGAGACTACACCTTC; CDR3: CASRGPVRGDYTF
J: TRBJ2-7; V: TRBV11-2; D: TRBD1; size: -; length: 16; DNA: TGTGCCAGCAGCTCGTCAGACAGGGGATCTCTCAACGAGCAGTACTTC; CDR3: CASSSSDRGSLNEQYF
J: TRBJ1-5; V: TRBV6-1; D: -; size: -; length: 17; DNA: TGTGCCAGCAGTGGAGGTATTGTGGGGGCGGCAAGTCAGCCCCAGCATTTT; CDR3: CASSGGIVGAASQPQHF
J: TRBJ2-7; V: TRBV9; D: -; size: few; length: 14; DNA: TGTGCCAGCAGCGTAGATCTGAGCTCCTACGAGCAGTACTTC; CDR3: CASSVDLSSYEQYF
J: TRBJ1-1; V: TRBV6-8; D: -; size: -; length: 16; DNA: TGTGCCAGCAGTTCCGGGAATTCAACCCTCAACACTGAAGCTTTCTTT; CDR3: CASSSGNSTLNTEAFF
J: TRBJ2-1; V: TRBV2; D: -; size: -; length: 15; DNA: TGTGCCAGCAGTGATGTGGGGGCGCGCTACAATGAGCAGTTCTTC; CDR3: CASSDVGARYNEQFF
J: TRBJ2-5; V: TRBV25-1; D: TRBD1; size: -; length: 14; DNA: TGTGCCAGCAGTAATACAGGGGGTGGAGAGACCCAGTACTTC; CDR3: CASSNTGGGETQYF
J: TRBJ1-1; V: TRBV30; D: -; size: -; length: 12; DNA: TGTGCCTGGGGGGCCCGGTACACTGAAGCTTTCTTT; CDR3: CAWGARYTEAFF
J: TRBJ2-2; V: TRBV5-1; D: TRBD1; size: -; length: 14; DNA: TGCGCCAGCAGCAGGACAGGGCTCACCGGGGAGCTGTTTTTT; CDR3: CASSRTGLTGELFF
J: TRBJ2-3; V: TRBV5-4; D: TRBD2; size: -; length: 17; DNA: TGTGCCAGCAGCCACGCCCGTAGCGGGGGTGCGGCAGATACGCAGTATTTT; CDR3: CASSHARSGGAADTQYF
J: TRBJ1-1; V: TRBV6-6; D: -; size: -; length: 14; DNA: TGTGCCAGCAGTTACTCGGCGGGGAACACTGAAGCTTTCTTT; CDR3: CASSYSAGNTEAFF
J: TRBJ1-1; V: TRBV11-2; D: -; size: -; length: 13; DNA: TGTGCCAGCAGCTTTGGGAGTGCTAATACAGCTTTCTTT; CDR3: CASSFGSANTAFF
J: TRBJ1-1; V: TRBV5-1; D: -; size: -; length: 15; DNA: TGCGCCAGCAGCTTGGGAGGGACCCTGAACACTGAAGCTTTCTTT; CDR3: CASSLGGTLNTEAFF
J: TRBJ2-3; V: TRBV7-9; D: -; size: -; length: 14; DNA: TGTGCCAGCAGCTCCCGAGGGGGCACAGATACGCAGTATTTT; CDR3: CASSSRGGTDTQYF
J: TRBJ1-5; V: TRBV30; D: -; size: -; length: 13; DNA: TGTGCCTGGAGTGTGGCGGGCAATCAGCCCCAGCATTTT; CDR3: CAWSVAGNQPQHF
J: TRBJ1-5; V: TRBV5-1; D: -; size: -; length: 14; DNA: TGCGCCAGCATCTTAAAGTTGAGCAATCAGCCCCAGCATTTT; CDR3: CASILKLSNQPQHF
J: TRBJ1-4; V: TRBV27; D: -; size: -; length: 15; DNA: TGTGCCAGCAAGGGAAGGGGGGCAACTAATGAAAAACTGTTTTTT; CDR3: CASKGRGATNEKLFF
J: TRBJ2-3; V: TRBV4-3; D: -; size: -; length: 15; DNA: TGCGCCAGCAGCCAAGTAGGTGGAAGCACAGATACGCAGTATTTT; CDR3: CASSQVGGSTDTQYF
J: TRBJ1-6; V: TRBV5-6; D: TRBD1; size: once; length: 15; DNA: TGTGCCAGCAGCTTGGTGGACAGGGACGTTTCACCCCTCCACTTT; CDR3: CASSLVDRDVSPLHF
J: TRBJ2-1; V: TRBV27; D: -; size: -; length: 14; DNA: TGTGCCAGCGGCCGGATCTTTACTTACAATGAGCAGTTCTTC; CDR3: CASGRIFTYNEQFF
J: TRBJ1-1; V: TRBV30; D: TRBD1; size: -; length: 11; DNA: TGTGCCTCTAACAGGGGAAACAGGGCTTTCTTT; CDR3: CASNRGNRAFF
J: TRBJ2-7; V: TRBV27; D: -; size: -; length: 15; DNA: TGTGCCAGCAGTCGTGGACTGGCGAGTAAGGACGAGCAGTACTTC; CDR3: CASSRGLASKDEQYF
J: TRBJ2-7; V: TRBV13; D: -; size: -; length: 16; DNA: TGTGCCAGCAGCTTAATCCCGGTGAATGACTCCTACGAGCAGTACTTC; CDR3: CASSLIPVNDSYEQYF
J: TRBJ2-3; V: TRBV5-1; D: -; size: -; length: 15; DNA: TGCGCCAGCAGCATCTCTTCAGGGATCACAGATACGCAGTATTTT; CDR3: CASSISSGITDTQYF
J: TRBJ1-6; V: TRBV15; D: -; size: -; length: 13; DNA: TGTGCCACCAGCAGAGATTCCCCTTCACCCCTCCACTTT; CDR3: CATSRDSPSPLHF
J: TRBJ2-3; V: TRBV5-1; D: -; size: -; length: 15; DNA: TGCGCCAGCAGCTTGGACCCAGTTGGCACAGATACGCAGTATTTT; CDR3: CASSLDPVGTDTQYF
J: TRBJ1-2; V: TRBV5-6; D: TRBD1; size: -; length: 15; DNA: TGTGCCAGCAGCATAGACAGGGGGACCGGCTATGGCTACACCTTC; CDR3: CASSIDRGTGYGYTF
J: TRBJ2-1; V: TRBV5-1; D: TRBD2; size: few; length: 15; DNA: TGCGCCAGCACGGAGACTAGCGGGACTTACAATGAGCAGTTCTTC; CDR3: CASTETSGTYNEQFF
J: TRBJ2-5; V: TRBV29-1; D: TRBD2; size: -; length: 16; DNA: TGCAGCGTATCGCTATGGACTAGCGGGAGTACGGAGACCCAGTACTTC; CDR3: CSVSLWTSGSTETQYF
J: TRBJ2-7; V: TRBV28; D: -; size: -; length: 14; DNA: TGTGCCAGCAGTTTAAATACAGGCTCCTACGAGCAGTACTTC; CDR3: CASSLNTGSYEQYF
J: TRBJ2-1; V: TRBV12-5; D: TRBD2; size: -; length: 15; DNA: TGTGCTAGTGGTTTGCCTAGCGGCTCCTACAATGAGCAGTTCTTC; CDR3: CASGLPSGSYNEQFF
J: TRBJ2-6; V: TRBV28; D: -; size: -; length: 16; DNA: TGTGCCAGCCGTCTCGCCGGAGGGGCTGGGGCCAACGTCCTGACTTTC; CDR3: CASRLAGGAGANVLTF
J: TRBJ2-7; V: TRBV30; D: TRBD1; size: -; length: 15; DNA: TGTGCCTGGAGTATTATGACAGGGGGCGCAGACGAGCAGTACTTC; CDR3: CAWSIMTGGADEQYF
J: TRBJ2-5; V: TRBV6-5; D: -; size: -; length: 15; DNA: TGTGCCAGCAGAAGGGGGGTGGGGGACCGGGAGACCCAGTACTTC; CDR3: CASRRGVGDRETQYF
J: TRBJ2-3; V: TRBV18; D: -; size: -; length: 15; DNA: TGTGCCAGCTCCCCCTCCGGCGTGAGCACAGATACGCAGTATTTT; CDR3: CASSPSGVSTDTQYF
J: TRBJ2-7; V: TRBV7-2; D: TRBD2; size: -; length: 19; DNA: TGTGCCAGCAGCGTCAGACTAGCCGGCCTGGATCGGTACGACTACGAGCAGTACTTC; CDR3: CASSVRLAGLDRYDYEQYF
J: TRBJ1-1; V: TRBV28; D: -; size: -; length: 16; DNA: TGTGCCAGCAGTTTATCCTTCCCTGACTGGAACACTGAAGCTTTCTTT; CDR3: CASSLSFPDWNTEAFF
J: TRBJ2-3; V: TRBV7-3; D: -; size: -; length: 14; DNA: TGTGCCAGCAGCCGGTCGGGGAGCACAGATACGCAGTATTTT; CDR3: CASSRSGSTDTQYF
J: TRBJ2-2; V: TRBV6-5; D: TRBD2; size: -; length: 15; DNA: TGTGCCAGCAGTCCCTGGGGAGGGTCGGCCGGGGAGCTGTTTTTT; CDR3: CASSPWGGSAGELFF